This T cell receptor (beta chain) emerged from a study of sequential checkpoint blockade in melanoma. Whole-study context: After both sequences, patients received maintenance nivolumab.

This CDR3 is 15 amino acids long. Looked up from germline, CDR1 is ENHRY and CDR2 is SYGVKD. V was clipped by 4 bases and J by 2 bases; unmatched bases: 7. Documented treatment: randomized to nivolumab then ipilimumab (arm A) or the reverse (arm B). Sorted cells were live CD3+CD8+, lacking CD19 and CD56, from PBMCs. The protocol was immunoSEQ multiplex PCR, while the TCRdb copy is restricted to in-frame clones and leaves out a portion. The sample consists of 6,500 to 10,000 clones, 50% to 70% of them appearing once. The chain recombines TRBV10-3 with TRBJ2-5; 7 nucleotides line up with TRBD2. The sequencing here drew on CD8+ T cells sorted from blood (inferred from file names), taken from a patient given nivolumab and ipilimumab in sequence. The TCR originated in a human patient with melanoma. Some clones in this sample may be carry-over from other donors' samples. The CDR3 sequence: CAISGGPGLQETQYF. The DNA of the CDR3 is TGTGCCATCAGTGGGGGCCCGGGACTACAAGAGACCCAGTACTTC.